The 31 T cell receptor beta chains given below trace back to one sample, sequenced in a study of blood T cell repertoires in COVID-19. Profiled with immunoSEQ multiplex PCR; TCRdb holds only in-frame clones, not every one. The profile shows hundreds of thousands of clones, about 90% of them singletons. The material sequenced was peripheral blood. Every receptor here comes from a man aged 18 to 30 with active or convalescent COVID-19.

The CDR3 spells CASSLGINTEAFF. The DNA for the CDR3 is TGTGCCAGCAGCCTCGGGATCAACACTGAAGCTTTCTTT. The chain couples TRBV3-1 (or the pseudogene TRBV3-2) to TRBJ1-1; D is unclear. The CDR3 covers 13 residues. Germline CDR1 and CDR2: LGHDT and YNNKEL (reference sequence). V lost 4 bases, J lost 2 bases, and 8 bases lay in between.

CDR3 in DNA: TGTGCCAGCAGGAACTGGGGGGTAAAGGACTATGGCTACACCTTC. This gives the protein CASRNWGVKDYGYTF. V usage is TRBV27 and J usage is TRBJ1-2, with TRBD1 as a possible D gene (5 bases). Germline CDR1 MNHEY, CDR2 SMNVEV (reference sequence). Trimming took 6 bases from V and 3 from J, leaving 17 bases between them. The CDR3 is 15 residues long.

The DNA of the CDR3 is TGTGCCAGCAGCTTACGGACAGCTTCGAACACCGGGGAGCTGTTTTTT. Residues: CASSLRTASNTGELFF. The chain uses TRBV7-8 and TRBJ2-2, with D tentatively TRBD1 (6 bases). CDR3 length: 16 amino acids. Germline CDR1 SGHVS, CDR2 FQNEAQ. V lost 2 bases and J 0 bases, leaving 10 bases between the germline ends.

This clone occurred once. The CDR3 sequence is CSVETPQGSFQETQYF. The CDR3, as DNA: TGCAGCGTTGAAACTCCCCAGGGAAGTTTCCAAGAGACCCAGTACTTC. This chain connects TRBV29-1 to TRBJ2-5; D perhaps matches TRBD1 (5 bases). The CDR3 is 16 amino acids. V gave up 2 bases and J gave up 1 base, with 17 bases separating them. CDR1 is SQVTM, CDR2 ANQGSEA, per germline.

The chain couples TRBV6-5 to TRBJ1-2; TRBD1 aligns across 10 bases. Per the germline V gene, CDR1 is MNHEY and CDR2 is SVGAGI. The CDR3 consists of 15 residues. The J segment lost 7 bases and the V segment lost 4 bases, leaving 9 bases of the junction unmatched. The CDR3 DNA is TGTGCCAGCAGTTTCCGACGACAGGGGGCGAGTGGCTACACCTTC. Its protein is CASSFRRQGASGYTF.

CDR3 DNA sequence: TGTGCCATCAGTGGTGCGAGGACTAGCGTTACGAATGAGCAGTTCTTC. Translation: CAISGARTSVTNEQFF. The rearrangement joins TRBV10-3 to TRBJ2-1; 9 nucleotides match TRBD2. Germline-derived CDR1 and CDR2 are ENHRY and SYGVKD. V dropped 4 bases and J dropped 7; count of bases not matched to a gene: 11. CDR3 length equals 16 residues.

The gene calls are TRBV4-3 and TRBJ2-2; 8 bases agree with TRBD1. The CDR3 totals 15 residues. V was pared by 1 base and J by 6 bases, with 4 bases of the junction left unmatched. CDR1 and CDR2 (germline): LGHNA, YSLEER. CDR3 coding DNA: TGCGCCAGCAGCCAAGGGACAGGGTCCGCCGGGGAGCTGTTTTTT. Amino acids: CASSQGTGSAGELFF.

The J gene is TRBJ2-1, the V gene TRBV5-1, with 8 bases lining up with TRBD2. There are 16 residues in the CDR3. Losses at the gene ends were 3 bases for V and 0 bases for J; bases not matched to a gene: 5. In germline, CDR1 is SGHRS, CDR2 YFSETQ. The CDR3 region has the DNA TGCGCCAGCAGCTGGGCGACTAGCGACTCCTACAATGAGCAGTTCTTC. The encoded protein is CASSWATSDSYNEQFF.

The chain employs TRBV2 and TRBJ1-2, with D unresolved. Looked up from germline, CDR1 is SNHLY and CDR2 is FYNNEI. Deletions cut 2 bases from V and 6 bases from J, with 10 bases between. The CDR3 has 13 residues. CDR3 DNA sequence: TGTGCCAGCAGTGAATACGGTAGAGATGGCTACACCTTC. It encodes CASSEYGRDGYTF.

This clone was seen once. J is TRBJ2-1 and V is TRBV15; D is unresolved. The CDR3 loop spans 14 amino acids. V lost 3 bases, J lost 1 base, and 7 bases lay in between. CDR1 and CDR2 (germline): LNHNV, YYDKDF (reference sequence). Here the CDR3 DNA reads TGTGCCACCAGCAGGGCCAGGTCCTACAATGAGCAGTTCTTC. Translation: CATSRARSYNEQFF. The variable domain in full, completed from reference TRBV15 and TRBJ2-1, reads DAMVIQNPRYQVTQFGKPVTLSCSQTLNHNVMYWYQQKSSQAPKLLFHYYDKDFNNEADTPDNFQSRRPNTSFCFLDIRSPGLGDTAMYLCATSRARSYNEQFFGPGTRLTVL.

The CDR3 reads CASSHLRDRVEKLFF. CDR3 nucleotides: TGTGCCAGCAGCCACCTCCGGGACAGGGTTGAAAAACTGTTTTTT. The V call is TRBV3-1 (or the pseudogene TRBV3-2), the J call TRBJ1-4; TRBD1 matches at 9 bases. CDR3 length: 15 residues. V was pared by 3 bases and J by 7 bases, with 6 bases of the junction left unmatched. Germline CDR1 LGHDT, CDR2 YNNKEL (reference sequence).

The chain combines TRBV28 with TRBJ2-7, with D tentatively TRBD1 (5 bases). CDR3 size: 13 residues. V was cut by 3 bases and J by 7 bases, with 13 bases left in between. The germline V gene encodes CDR1 MDHEN and CDR2 SYDVKM. As DNA, the CDR3 is TGTGCCAGCAGTTTCGACAGAAGGGCAGAGCAGTACTTC. This codes for CASSFDRRAEQYF.

The chain links TRBV20-1 to TRBJ1-1, with D possibly being TRBD1 (5 bases). V was shortened by 3 bases and J by 4 bases, with 12 bases between the two germline ends. Germline lookup yields CDR1 DFQATT and CDR2 SNEGSKA (reference sequence). The CDR3 spans 13 residues. The CDR3 coding sequence is TGCAGTGCTAGTTGGATGGGGCGCACTGAAGCTTTCTTT. Amino acid sequence: CSASWMGRTEAFF.

In its sample, this clone was seen once. The chain is built from TRBV5-1 and TRBJ2-5; maybe TRBD2 (6 bases). CDR1 and CDR2 (germline): SGHRS, YFSETQ. The CDR3 length is 16 residues. V was pared by 4 bases and J by 5 bases, with 21 bases between. The CDR3 region has the DNA TGCGCCAGCAGCGATCCCCCTAGCGTTCTCGAGGAGACCCAGTACTTC. It translates to CASSDPPSVLEETQYF.

This clone occurred a few times. Within the sample, other DNA sequences also encode this same CDR3. The chain uses TRBV20-1 and TRBJ1-1; no reliable D call. The CDR3 consists of 11 residues. Germline V gene lookup returns CDR1 DFQATT and CDR2 SNEGSKA (reference sequence). The V and J ends lost 3 bases and 5 bases respectively, with 7 bases between them. This CDR3 reads CSASTGTEAFF. The CDR3 DNA reads as TGCAGTGCTAGCACGGGTACTGAAGCTTTCTTT.

There are a few counts of this clone. The rearrangement joins TRBV7-3 to TRBJ2-7, with 8 bases identical to TRBD2. Unmatched junction bases numbered 9, after V lost 5 bases and J lost 3 bases. The CDR3 is made up of 15 amino acids. The germline CDR1 and CDR2 sequences are SGHTA and FQGTGA. CDR3 in DNA: TGTGCCAGCAGCCGGAGCGGGGGCCCTTACTACGAGCAGTACTTC. Translation: CASSRSGGPYYEQYF.

The chain has TRBV7-2 and TRBJ2-7, with 9 bases aligning to TRBD1. This CDR3 region has 15 residues. The germline gives CDR1 SGHTA, CDR2 FQGNSA. The ends lost 5 bases at V and 3 bases at J; junction bases unmatched: 8. Written as DNA, the CDR3 is TGTGCCAGCAGCCCTCAAGGACAGGGGAACTACGAGCAGTACTTC. Translation gives CASSPQGQGNYEQYF.

CDR3 bases: TGTGCCAGCAGCGTCGTTAGCACGAACACTGAAGCTTTCTTT. This translates into CASSVVSTNTEAFF. This sequence joins TRBV2 and TRBJ1-1; no clear D gene. The CDR3 runs 14 residues. Germline-derived CDR1 and CDR2 are SNHLY and FYNNEI. The V end was cut by 6 bases, the J end by 1 base, with 12 bases between.

The chain has TRBV7-8 and TRBJ2-5, with 13 positions matching TRBD2. The CDR3 consists of 16 residues. V lost 2 bases to trimming and J lost 4 bases; unmatched junction nucleotides: 4. Germline V gene sequence: CDR1 SGHVS, CDR2 FQNEAQ. The CDR3 is CASSLTRLAGGETQYF. Here the CDR3 DNA reads TGTGCCAGCAGCTTAACGAGACTAGCGGGAGGAGAGACCCAGTACTTC. The variable domain in full, with the rest retrieved from reference TRBV7-8 and TRBJ2-5, is GAGVSQSPRYKVAKRGQDVALRCDPISGHVSLFWYQQALGQGPEFLTYFQNEAQLDKSGLPSDRFFAERPEGSVSTLKIQRTQQEDSAVYLCASSLTRLAGGETQYFGPGTRLLVL.

The chain is built from TRBV7-2 and TRBJ2-3; TRBD2 agrees at 7 bases. CDR1 SGHTA and CDR2 FQGNSA come from the germline V gene. The ends lost 0 bases at V and 2 bases at J; junction bases unmatched: 2. The CDR3 consists of 15 residues. DNA of the CDR3: TGTGCCAGCAGCTTAGCGGGAGGGCCCACAGATACGCAGTATTTT. The encoded protein is CASSLAGGPTDTQYF.

The chain couples TRBV30 to TRBJ1-4, with 10 bases aligning to TRBD1. Germline CDR1 reads GTSNPN; CDR2 reads SVGIG (reference sequence). The CDR3 covers 14 residues. V dropped 6 bases and J dropped 8; count of bases not matched to a gene: 9. DNA of the CDR3: TGTGCCTGTTCTTCCGGGACAGGGGACGAAAAACTGTTTTTT. As protein: CACSSGTGDEKLFF.

The chain joins TRBV7-2 to TRBJ1-2, with 9 nucleotides matching TRBD1. CDR3 size: 14 residues. Per germline, CDR1 SGHTA and CDR2 FQGNSA. With V trimmed by 5 bases and J by 8 bases, 9 bases remained unmatched. CDR3 protein: CASSSRGQGTGYTF. In DNA form, the CDR3 reads TGTGCCAGCAGCAGCCGGGGACAGGGAACGGGCTACACCTTC. Variable domain in full (rest from reference TRBV7-2 and TRBJ1-2): GAGVSQSPSNKVTEKGKDVELRCDPISGHTALYWYRQSLGQGLEFLIYFQGNSAPDKSGLPSDRFSAERTGGSVSTLTIQRTQQEDSAVYLCASSSRGQGTGYTFGSGTRLTVV.

The DNA for the CDR3 is TGTGCCAGCAGGCGGGGGCATAGCGATGGCTACACCTTC. Translating gives CASRRGHSDGYTF. The rearrangement links TRBV2 to TRBJ1-2; tentative D call: TRBD1 (6 bases). Germline V gives CDR1 SNHLY, CDR2 FYNNEI. V was trimmed by 6 bases and J by 6 bases, leaving 14 bases between them. The CDR3 is made up of 13 amino acids.

J is TRBJ2-1 and V is TRBV14, with no clear D. Germline assignment: CDR1 SGHDN and CDR2 FVKESK. Between the trimmed V and J ends, which lost 4 bases and 6 bases, there was a span of 19 bases. The CDR3 sequence is 16 residues long. CDR3 nucleotide sequence: TGTGCCAGCAGCCTGCCCGGCAGTGTCGGGTTCAATGAGCAGTTCTTC. This encodes CASSLPGSVGFNEQFF.

This rearrangement joins TRBV19 to TRBJ2-5; a possible D gene is TRBD2 (5 bases). Germline V gene lookup returns CDR1 LNHDA and CDR2 SQIVND (reference sequence). The CDR3 covers 13 residues. V dropped 8 bases and J dropped 0 bases, with 10 bases sitting between them. CDR3 sequence: CASVSGDQETQYF. The CDR3 bases are TGTGCCAGTGTGAGCGGCGACCAAGAGACCCAGTACTTC.

Only one count was recorded for this clone. Germline is not matched at one junction end, which may reflect a read error. The V and J genes are TRBV6-5 and TRBJ2-6; D is unclear. Germline CDR1 reads MNHEY; CDR2 reads SVGAGI. The CDR3 contains 13 residues. The CDR3 DNA sequence: TGCGCGGTGTTTAGTGCTGGGGCCAACGTCCTGACTTTC. Protein: CAVFSAGANVLTF.

The table lists this clone with a few counts. V and J are TRBV20-1 and TRBJ1-4; TRBD1 matches 9 bases. V shed 3 bases, J shed 6 bases, and the junction held 8 bases outside the gene matches. Germline V gene lookup returns CDR1 DFQATT and CDR2 SNEGSKA (reference sequence). This CDR3 region has 15 residues. Written as DNA, the CDR3 is TGCAGTGCTAGTCATCCGGGACAGGGTGATGAAAAACTGTTTTTT. It yields the protein CSASHPGQGDEKLFF.

V gene TRBV27 combines with J gene TRBJ2-3; TRBD2 aligns across 9 bases. V lost 5 bases and J lost 1; bases outside the gene matches: 7. Germline CDR1 is MNHEY and CDR2 is SMNVEV (reference sequence). The CDR3 has 16 residues. CDR3 sequence (DNA): TGTGCCAGCAGTCACTCTAGCGGGGTGGGCACAGATACGCAGTATTTT. Its protein product is CASSHSSGVGTDTQYF.

This chain uses TRBV10-3 with TRBJ1-4; 10 bases map to TRBD1. The ends lost 0 bases at V and 8 bases at J; junction bases unmatched: 0. Germline assignment: CDR1 ENHRY and CDR2 SYGVKD. This CDR3 region has 14 residues. The CDR3 nucleotides read TGTGCCATCAGTGAGTCGACAGGGGGCGAAAAACTGTTTTTT. Translating gives CAISESTGGEKLFF.

The chain couples TRBV25-1 to TRBJ1-5, with D perhaps matching TRBD1 (5 bases). The CDR3 is made up of 18 amino acids. V lost 3 bases and J lost 5, with 23 bases in between. The V gene's germline CDR1 is MGHDK and CDR2 SYGVNS. CDR3 sequence: CASSEGRAKGRTDQPQHF. The CDR3 DNA follows: TGTGCCAGCAGTGAGGGTAGGGCCAAGGGGCGGACCGATCAGCCCCAGCATTTT.

The CDR3 spells CASSDSLPGGTEAFF. As DNA, the CDR3 is TGTGCCAGCAGTGATTCCCTTCCGGGGGGGACTGAAGCTTTCTTT. This chain links TRBV25-1 with TRBJ1-1; tentatively, D is TRBD1 (5 bases). The V gene lost 3 bases and the J gene lost 5 bases, with 16 bases spanning the gap. Germline V lookup: CDR1 MGHDK, CDR2 SYGVNS. There are 15 residues in the CDR3.